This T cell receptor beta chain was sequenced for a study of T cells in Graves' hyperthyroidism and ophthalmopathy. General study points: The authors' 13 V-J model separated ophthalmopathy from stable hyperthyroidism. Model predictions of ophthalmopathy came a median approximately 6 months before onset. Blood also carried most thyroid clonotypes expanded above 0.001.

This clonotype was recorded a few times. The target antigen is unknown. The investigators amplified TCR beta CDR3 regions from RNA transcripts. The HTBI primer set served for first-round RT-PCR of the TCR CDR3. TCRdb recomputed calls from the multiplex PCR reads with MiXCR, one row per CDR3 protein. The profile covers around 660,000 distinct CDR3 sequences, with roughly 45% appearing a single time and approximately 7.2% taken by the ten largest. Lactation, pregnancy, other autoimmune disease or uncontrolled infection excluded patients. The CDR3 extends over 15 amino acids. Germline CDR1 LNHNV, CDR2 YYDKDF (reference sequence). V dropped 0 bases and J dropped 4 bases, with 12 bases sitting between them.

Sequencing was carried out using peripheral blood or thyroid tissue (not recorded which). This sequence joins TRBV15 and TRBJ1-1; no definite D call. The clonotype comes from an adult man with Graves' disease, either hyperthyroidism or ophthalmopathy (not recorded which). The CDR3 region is CATSRDVGLATEAFF. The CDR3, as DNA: TGTGCCACCAGCAGAGATGTGGGTTTGGCCACTGAAGCTTTCTTT. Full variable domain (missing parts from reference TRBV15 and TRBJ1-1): DAMVIQNPRYQVTQFGKPVTLSCSQTLNHNVMYWYQQKSSQAPKLLFHYYDKDFNNEADTPDNFQSRRPNTSFCFLDIRSPGLGDTAMYLCATSRDVGLATEAFFGQGTRLTVV.